The 29 T cell receptor beta chains in this list originate from one sample, sequenced in a study of cytomegalovirus exposure and HLA in healthy donors. A multiplex PCR was run with 60 Vbeta primers and 13 Jbeta primers. Profiling relied on immunoSEQ multiplex PCR, and the TCRdb table lists in-frame clones only, not all of them. The sample consists of about 110,000 clones, around 75% of them appearing once. Specimen: PBMCs. All receptors derive from a man aged 25 to 40 in good health and CMV-seropositive.

This chain joins TRBV5-1 and TRBJ2-7, with a tentative D call TRBD1 (5 bases). Germline-derived CDR1 and CDR2 are SGHRS and YFSETQ. The V gene lost 0 bases and the J gene lost 1 base, with 14 bases spanning the gap. The CDR3 is 16 residues long. CDR3 protein: CASSLARGTLSYEQYF. The CDR3, as DNA: TGCGCCAGCAGCTTGGCTAGGGGAACCCTATCCTACGAGCAGTACTTC.

This chain connects TRBV30 to TRBJ1-2, with 10 bases that match TRBD1. Trimming removed 3 bases from V and 4 bases from J; junction bases left unmatched: 5. The CDR3 is made up of 14 amino acids. Germline V gene lookup returns CDR1 GTSNPN and CDR2 SVGIG (reference sequence). CDR3 in DNA: TGTGCCTGGAGGGAAGACAGGGGGCCCTATGGCTACACCTTC. Encoded protein: CAWREDRGPYGYTF.

CDR3 in amino acids: CASSFQGASYEAFF. CDR3 sequence (DNA): TGCGCCAGCAGCTTTCAGGGGGCGTCCTACGAAGCTTTCTTT. J is TRBJ1-1 and V is TRBV5-1, with 8 bases fitting TRBD1. After removal of 2 bases from V and 8 bases from J, the junction contained 8 bases not matched to a gene. CDR1 and CDR2 from the germline V gene are SGHRS and YFSETQ. The CDR3 sequence is 14 residues long.

This clone has just a few counts. This rearrangement joins TRBV29-1 to TRBJ1-4; tentative D call: TRBD1 (6 bases). Germline CDR1 is SQVTM and CDR2 is ANQGSEA. The CDR3 is 16 residues long. The V and J ends lost 6 bases and 1 base respectively, with 18 bases between them. The CDR3 nucleotides are TGCAGCGTCCTACAGGGCGGTTGGGTAACTAATGAAAAACTGTTTTTT. Its translation is CSVLQGGWVTNEKLFF. Combining the CDR3 with reference TRBV29-1 and TRBJ1-4 gives the whole variable domain SAVISQKPSRDICQRGTSLTIQCQVDSQVTMMFWYRQQPGQSLTLIATANQGSEATYESGFVIDKFPISRPNLTFSTLTVSNMSPEDSSIYLCSVLQGGWVTNEKLFFGSGTQLSVL.

The J gene is TRBJ2-2, the V gene TRBV10-2; 8 positions agree with TRBD1. From germline, CDR1 is WSHSY and CDR2 SAAADI. The J segment lost 4 bases and the V segment lost 6 bases, leaving 1 base of the junction unmatched. The CDR3 has 13 amino acids. CDR3 nucleotides: TGCGCCAGCAGAGGACAGGGCACCGGGGAGCTGTTTTTT. Translation gives CASRGQGTGELFF.

Here the CDR3 DNA reads TGTGCCAGCAGCGTGGATAACGGGGGGCGCAAACAGTTCTTC. Protein product: CASSVDNGGRKQFF. V usage is TRBV9 and J usage is TRBJ2-1; D is perhaps TRBD2 (7 bases). The CDR3 consists of 14 residues. V lost 2 bases, J lost 13 bases, and 19 bases lay in between. Germline V CDR1 and CDR2: SGDLS, YYNGEE.

This clone was observed a handful of times. This chain joins TRBV5-6 and TRBJ1-2; 9 positions agree with TRBD1. The CDR3 loop spans 14 amino acids. The trim removed 2 bases at V and 5 bases at J, leaving 4 bases unmatched. The germline gives CDR1 SGHDT, CDR2 YYEEEE. CDR3 DNA sequence: TGTGCCAGCAGCTTTAACAGGGGGCGGTATGGCTACACCTTC. Translated: CASSFNRGRYGYTF.

The chain employs TRBV2 and TRBJ2-1; 9 nucleotides match TRBD2. The CDR3 has 15 residues. Germline assignment: CDR1 SNHLY and CDR2 FYNNEI. Trimming removed 5 bases from V and 5 bases from J; junction bases left unmatched: 7. In DNA form, the CDR3 reads TGTGCCAGCAGTCTGAGGCTAGCGGGGAACAATGAGCAGTTCTTC. It codes for CASSLRLAGNNEQFF. The entire variable domain, with the rest obtained from reference TRBV2 and TRBJ2-1, is as follows: EPEVTQTPSHQVTQMGQEVILRCVPISNHLYFYWYRQILGQKVEFLVSFYNNEISEKSEIFDDQFSVERPDGSNFTLKIRSTKLEDSAMYFCASSLRLAGNNEQFFGPGTRLTVL.

The chain uses TRBV7-8 and TRBJ1-4; 7 bases are a match to TRBD1. Unmatched junction bases numbered 1, after V lost 1 base and J lost 5 bases. The CDR3 length is 14 residues. Germline CDR1 is SGHVS and CDR2 is FQNEAQ. CDR3 sequence: CASSLGGGNEKLFF. In DNA, the CDR3 is TGTGCCAGCAGCTTAGGAGGGGGCAATGAAAAACTGTTTTTT.

This chain uses TRBV28 with TRBJ2-7; the D gene is possibly TRBD1 (6 bases). This CDR3 region has 14 residues. In germline, CDR1 is MDHEN, CDR2 SYDVKM. V gave up 6 bases and J gave up 2 bases, with 14 bases separating them. DNA for the CDR3: TGTGCCAGCAGGCTACGACAGGAGACCTACGAGCAGTACTTC. Its protein is CASRLRQETYEQYF.

This rearrangement joins TRBV10-3 to TRBJ1-4; perhaps TRBD1 as D (5 bases). The CDR3 runs 14 residues. The V end was cut by 3 bases, the J end by 8 bases, with 13 bases between. Per germline, CDR1 ENHRY and CDR2 SYGVKD. CDR3 nucleotides: TGTGCCATCAGTGATCAGGGAGGAGAGGAAAAACTGTTTTTT. Translating it yields CAISDQGGEEKLFF.

The J gene is TRBJ2-7, the V gene TRBV2; 7 bases agree with TRBD1. Germline assignment: CDR1 SNHLY and CDR2 FYNNEI. J lost 2 bases, V lost 7 bases, and 2 bases had no gene match. CDR3 length equals 12 residues. The CDR3 nucleotides are TGTGCCAGCAAACAGGGGCCCTACGAGCAGTACTTC. It specifies CASKQGPYEQYF.

Here the CDR3 DNA reads TGTGCCATCCGCCGTTCGGGACATGTCGATGGCTACACCTTC. Its translation: CAIRRSGHVDGYTF. This chain connects TRBV10-3 to TRBJ1-2; perhaps TRBD1 as D (6 bases). CDR3 size: 14 residues. CDR1 ENHRY and CDR2 SYGVKD come from the germline V gene. V was clipped by 8 bases and J by 6 bases, with 19 bases between them.

V gene TRBV27 combines with J gene TRBJ1-6, with 8 bases fitting TRBD1. The CDR3 totals 13 residues. The germline V gene has CDR1 MNHEY and CDR2 SMNVEV (reference sequence). The V segment lost 6 bases and the J segment 9 bases; nucleotides outside the gene matches: 4. CDR3 sequence: CASRGQGGSPLHF. The CDR3 nucleotides read TGTGCCAGCAGAGGACAGGGTGGTTCACCCCTCCACTTT.

The chain employs TRBV7-9 and TRBJ1-5; weak D call: TRBD1 (5 bases). From germline, CDR1 is SEHNR and CDR2 FQNEAQ (reference sequence). The CDR3 loop spans 14 amino acids. Trimming stripped 5 bases from V and 4 bases from J, with 12 bases between. The CDR3 DNA sequence: TGTGCCAGCAGCCCACCGGGACTTAATCAGCCCCAGCATTTT. It specifies CASSPPGLNQPQHF.

The genes are TRBV30 and TRBJ2-5, with 13 bases matching TRBD2. V lost 7 bases, J lost 7 bases, and 9 bases stayed unmatched. Looked up from germline, CDR1 is GTSNPN and CDR2 is SVGIG (reference sequence). The CDR3 sequence is 14 residues long. CDR3 nucleotides: TGTGCCTCCACTAGCGGGGGGGCCCGGGGGACCCAGTACTTC. Translating gives CASTSGGARGTQYF.

V and J are TRBV5-4 and TRBJ2-7; 8 bases fit TRBD1. This CDR3 contains 19 residues. The germline V gene has CDR1 SGHNT and CDR2 YYREEE (reference sequence). V trimming: 4 bases; J trimming: 0 bases; junction bases outside the gene matches: 18. The CDR3 here is CASSPVLTGAASGSYEQYF. The CDR3 DNA is TGTGCCAGCAGCCCGGTCTTGACAGGGGCGGCGTCGGGCTCCTACGAGCAGTACTTC. Together with reference TRBV5-4 and TRBJ2-7, the CDR3 gives the full variable domain: ETGVTQSPTHLIKTRGQQVTLRCSSQSGHNTVSWYQQALGQGPQFIFQYYREEENGRGNFPPRFSGLQFPNYSSELNVNALELDDSALYLCASSPVLTGAASGSYEQYFGPGTRLTVT.

The V and J genes are TRBV7-8 and TRBJ1-1; D is possibly TRBD1 (6 bases). CDR3 length: 18 residues. Between the trimmed V and J ends, which lost 3 bases and 5 bases, there was a span of 25 bases. Germline V gives CDR1 SGHVS, CDR2 FQNEAQ. CDR3 nucleotides: TGTGCCAGCAGCTTCCCCTCTATTACAGGGACGGTAAGGACTGAAGCTTTCTTT. Encoded protein: CASSFPSITGTVRTEAFF. The variable domain in full, completed from reference TRBV7-8 and TRBJ1-1, reads GAGVSQSPRYKVAKRGQDVALRCDPISGHVSLFWYQQALGQGPEFLTYFQNEAQLDKSGLPSDRFFAERPEGSVSTLKIQRTQQEDSAVYLCASSFPSITGTVRTEAFFGQGTRLTVV.

This clone was counted a few times. This rearrangement joins TRBV6-6 to TRBJ1-1, with a possible D match to TRBD1 (6 bases). Trimming cost V 6 bases and J 6 bases, with 11 bases left between them. Germline CDR1 is MNHNY and CDR2 is SVGAGI (reference sequence). The CDR3 contains 12 residues. Here the CDR3 DNA reads TGTGCCAGCAGGATACAGGGAGCTGAAGCTTTCTTT. This sequence encodes CASRIQGAEAFF.

The gene calls are TRBV5-1 and TRBJ1-4; a weak D match, TRBD1 (5 bases). The germline CDR1 and CDR2 sequences are SGHRS and YFSETQ. Trimming left V 2 bases short and J 5 bases short, with 16 bases between. The CDR3 sequence is 16 residues long. The CDR3 is CASSFRTRSRNEKLFF. CDR3 nucleotides: TGCGCCAGCAGCTTCAGGACAAGGAGTCGGAATGAAAAACTGTTTTTT.

This chain uses TRBV7-2 with TRBJ2-5; 9 bases match TRBD2. The assigned J gene may be wrong: the sequence end matches TRBJ2-7 better. The CDR3 consists of 15 residues. In germline, CDR1 is SGHTA, CDR2 FQGNSA. Here the CDR3 DNA reads TGTGCCAGCAGCTCGGAGCGCGGGGGGGCCAACGAGCAGTACTTC. This sequence encodes CASSSERGGANEQYF.

The chain has TRBV19 and TRBJ1-5, with D unclear. Trimming left V 5 bases short and J 0 bases short, with 5 bases between. This CDR3 comprises 13 residues. The germline V gene encodes CDR1 LNHDA and CDR2 SQIVND (reference sequence). CDR3 nucleotides: TGTGCCAGTAGTTACAGTAGCAATCAGCCCCAGCATTTT. It codes for CASSYSSNQPQHF.

The V and J genes are TRBV5-1 and TRBJ1-4; TRBD1 matches 9 bases. Germline loops: CDR1 SGHRS, CDR2 YFSETQ. V dropped 3 bases and J dropped 10; count of bases not matched to a gene: 13. The CDR3 consists of 16 residues. DNA for the CDR3: TGCGCCAGCAGCTCCCTTACCGGGACAGGGCCGCCAAAACTGTTTTTT. This gives the protein CASSSLTGTGPPKLFF.

The chain recombines TRBV29-1 with TRBJ2-2; 7 nucleotides agree with TRBD1. Germline CDR1 reads SQVTM; CDR2 reads ANQGSEA. The V and J ends lost 6 bases and 2 bases, in that order; junction bases with no gene match: 9. There are 15 residues in the CDR3. Written as DNA, the CDR3 is TGCAGCGTCGCAGGGGGTCCCGCAAACACCGGGGAGCTGTTTTTT. It encodes CSVAGGPANTGELFF.

This rearrangement joins TRBV23-1 to TRBJ1-6; D is possibly TRBD1 (6 bases). TRBV23-1 is known as an ORF, though its function is uncertain. This CDR3 spans 13 amino acids. V was pared by 3 bases and J by 7 bases, with 7 bases between. The CDR3: CASSQGANSPLHF. The CDR3 DNA reads TGCGCCAGCAGTCAGGGGGCGAATTCACCCCTCCACTTT.

The chain joins TRBV9 to TRBJ1-1; TRBD1 might be the D (6 bases). V shed 7 bases and J shed 8 bases, with 12 bases lying between them. Germline CDR1 and CDR2: SGDLS and YYNGEE. The CDR3 runs to 11 residues. The CDR3 nucleotides are TGTGCCAGCGGGGGCCCTGAGGAAGCTTTCTTT. Translation: CASGGPEEAFF.

The rearrangement uses TRBV29-1 and TRBJ2-1, with 8 bases matching TRBD1. This CDR3 is built from 11 residues. The germline V gene encodes CDR1 SQVTM and CDR2 ANQGSEA. Germline trimming cut 4 bases from V and 16 bases from J; bases unmatched to any gene: 9. The CDR3 here is CSVVGTGESFF. In nucleotides, the CDR3 is TGCAGCGTTGTGGGGACAGGCGAGAGTTTCTTC.

V gene TRBV2 combines with J gene TRBJ1-2, with D maybe TRBD1 (6 bases). The CDR3 is 14 residues long. V was shortened by 3 bases and J by 4 bases, with 12 bases between the two germline ends. Germline V gene sequence: CDR1 SNHLY, CDR2 FYNNEI. CDR3 residues: CASSDYRERYGYTF. In nucleotides, the CDR3 is TGTGCCAGCAGTGATTACAGGGAGCGCTATGGCTACACCTTC.

V usage is TRBV5-1 and J usage is TRBJ2-1; 16 bases match TRBD2. The trim removed 3 bases at V and 10 bases at J, leaving 4 bases unmatched. Looked up from germline, CDR1 is SGHRS and CDR2 is YFSETQ. The CDR3 consists of 15 residues. The CDR3 here is CASSSGLAGGHEQFF. The CDR3 DNA reads as TGCGCCAGCAGCTCGGGACTAGCGGGGGGGCACGAGCAGTTCTTC.